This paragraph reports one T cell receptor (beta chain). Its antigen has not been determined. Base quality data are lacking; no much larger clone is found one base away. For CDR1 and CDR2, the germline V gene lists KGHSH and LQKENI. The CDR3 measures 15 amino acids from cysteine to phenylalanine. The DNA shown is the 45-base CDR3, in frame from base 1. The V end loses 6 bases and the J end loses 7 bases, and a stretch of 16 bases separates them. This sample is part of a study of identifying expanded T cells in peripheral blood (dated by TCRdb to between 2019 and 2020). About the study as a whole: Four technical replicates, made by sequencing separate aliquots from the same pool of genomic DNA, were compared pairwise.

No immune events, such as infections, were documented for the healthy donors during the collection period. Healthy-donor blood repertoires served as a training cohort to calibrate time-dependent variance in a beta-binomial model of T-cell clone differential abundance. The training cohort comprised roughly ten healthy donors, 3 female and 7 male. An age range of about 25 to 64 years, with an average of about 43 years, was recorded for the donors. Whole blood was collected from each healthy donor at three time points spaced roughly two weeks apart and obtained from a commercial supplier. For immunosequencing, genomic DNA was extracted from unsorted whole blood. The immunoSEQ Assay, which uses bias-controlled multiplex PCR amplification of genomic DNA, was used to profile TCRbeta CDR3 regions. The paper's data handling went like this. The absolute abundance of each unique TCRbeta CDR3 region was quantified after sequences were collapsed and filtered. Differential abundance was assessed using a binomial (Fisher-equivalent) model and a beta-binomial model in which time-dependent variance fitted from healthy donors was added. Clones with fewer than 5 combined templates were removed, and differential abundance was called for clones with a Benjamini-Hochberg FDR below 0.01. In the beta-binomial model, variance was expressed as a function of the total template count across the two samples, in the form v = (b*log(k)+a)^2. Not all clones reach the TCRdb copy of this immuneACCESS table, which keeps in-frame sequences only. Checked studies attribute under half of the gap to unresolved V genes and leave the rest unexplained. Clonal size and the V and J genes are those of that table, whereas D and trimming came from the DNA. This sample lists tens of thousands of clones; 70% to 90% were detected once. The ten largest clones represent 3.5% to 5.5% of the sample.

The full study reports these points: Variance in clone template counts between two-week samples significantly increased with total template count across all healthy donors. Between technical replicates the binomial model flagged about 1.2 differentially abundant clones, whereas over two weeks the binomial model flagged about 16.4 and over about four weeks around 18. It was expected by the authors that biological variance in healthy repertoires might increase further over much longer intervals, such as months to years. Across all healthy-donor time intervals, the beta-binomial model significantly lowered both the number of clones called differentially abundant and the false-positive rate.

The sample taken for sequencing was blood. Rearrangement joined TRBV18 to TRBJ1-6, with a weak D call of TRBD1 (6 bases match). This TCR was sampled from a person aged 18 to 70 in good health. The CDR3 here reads CASSPDRTSNSPLHF. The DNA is TGTGCCAGCTCTCCAGACAGGACGTCAAATTCACCCCTCCACTTT.